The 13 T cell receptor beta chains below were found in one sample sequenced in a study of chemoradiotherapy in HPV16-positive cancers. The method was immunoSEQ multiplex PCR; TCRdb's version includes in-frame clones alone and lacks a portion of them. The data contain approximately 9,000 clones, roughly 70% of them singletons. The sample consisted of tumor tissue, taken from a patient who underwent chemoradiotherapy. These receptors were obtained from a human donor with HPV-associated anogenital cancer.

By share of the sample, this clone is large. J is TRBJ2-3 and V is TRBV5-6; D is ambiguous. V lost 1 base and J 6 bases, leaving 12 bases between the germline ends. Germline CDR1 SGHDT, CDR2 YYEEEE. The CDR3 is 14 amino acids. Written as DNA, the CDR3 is TGTGCCAGCAGCTTGCTAGACGCTCGTGATACGCAGTATTTT. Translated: CASSLLDARDTQYF.

The CDR3 DNA is TGTGCCAGCAGCGAGACTAGCGTAGAGACCCAGTACTTC. The encoded protein is CASSETSVETQYF. The V and J genes are TRBV7-7 and TRBJ2-5; 8 nucleotides match TRBD2. The CDR3 consists of 13 residues. Germline V lookup: CDR1 SSHAT, CDR2 FNYEAQ (reference sequence). V shed 5 bases, J shed 4 bases, and the junction held 3 bases outside the gene matches.

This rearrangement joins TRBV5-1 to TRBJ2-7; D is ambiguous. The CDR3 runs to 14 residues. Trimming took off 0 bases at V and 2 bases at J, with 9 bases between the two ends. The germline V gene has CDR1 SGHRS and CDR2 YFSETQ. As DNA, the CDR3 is TGCGCCAGCAGCTTGGCTGGGAACGCCTACGAGCAGTACTTC. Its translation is CASSLAGNAYEQYF.

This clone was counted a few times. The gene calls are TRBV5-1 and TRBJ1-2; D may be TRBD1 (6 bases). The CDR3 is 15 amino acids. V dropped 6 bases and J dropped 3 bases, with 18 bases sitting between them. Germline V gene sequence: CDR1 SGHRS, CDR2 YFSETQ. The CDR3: CASTDRTGGDYGYTF. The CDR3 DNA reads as TGCGCCAGCACAGACAGGACGGGAGGGGACTATGGCTACACCTTC.

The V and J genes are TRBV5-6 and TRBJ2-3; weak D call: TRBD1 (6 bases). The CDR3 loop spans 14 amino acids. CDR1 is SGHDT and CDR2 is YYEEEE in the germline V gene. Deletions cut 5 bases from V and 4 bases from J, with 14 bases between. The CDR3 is CASSLLAGADTQYF. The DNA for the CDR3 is TGTGCCAGCAGTCTATTGGCAGGGGCAGATACGCAGTATTTT.

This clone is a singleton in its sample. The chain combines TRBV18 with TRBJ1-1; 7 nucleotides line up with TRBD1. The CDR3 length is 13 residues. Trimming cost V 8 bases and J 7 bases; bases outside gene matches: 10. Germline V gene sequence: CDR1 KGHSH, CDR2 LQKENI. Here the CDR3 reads CASQTTGAGEAFF. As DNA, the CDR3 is TGTGCCAGCCAGACCACAGGGGCGGGTGAAGCTTTCTTT.

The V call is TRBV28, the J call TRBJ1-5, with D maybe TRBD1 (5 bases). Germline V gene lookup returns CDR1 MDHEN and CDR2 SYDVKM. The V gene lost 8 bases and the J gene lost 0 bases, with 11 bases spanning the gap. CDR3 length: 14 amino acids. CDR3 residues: CASLRDFSNQPQHF. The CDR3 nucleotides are TGTGCCAGCCTCCGGGACTTTAGCAATCAGCCCCAGCATTTT. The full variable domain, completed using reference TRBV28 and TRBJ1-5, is DVKVTQSSRYLVKRTGEKVFLECVQDMDHENMFWYRQDPGLGLRLIYFSYDVKMKEKGDIPEGYSVSREKKERFSLILESASTNQTSMYLCASLRDFSNQPQHFGDGTRLSIL.

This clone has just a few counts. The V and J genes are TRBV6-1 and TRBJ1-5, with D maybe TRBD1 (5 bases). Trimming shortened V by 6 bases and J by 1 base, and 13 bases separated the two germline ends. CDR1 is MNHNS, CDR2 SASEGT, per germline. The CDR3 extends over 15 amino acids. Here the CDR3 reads CASRPRGGSNQPQHF. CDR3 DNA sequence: TGTGCCAGCAGACCGCGTGGGGGGAGCAATCAGCCCCAGCATTTT.

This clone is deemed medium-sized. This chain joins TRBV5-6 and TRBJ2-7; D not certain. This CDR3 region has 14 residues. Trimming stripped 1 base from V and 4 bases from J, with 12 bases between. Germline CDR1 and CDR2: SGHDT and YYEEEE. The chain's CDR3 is CASSLYTAAYEQYF. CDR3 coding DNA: TGTGCCAGCAGCTTGTACACAGCCGCTTACGAGCAGTACTTC.

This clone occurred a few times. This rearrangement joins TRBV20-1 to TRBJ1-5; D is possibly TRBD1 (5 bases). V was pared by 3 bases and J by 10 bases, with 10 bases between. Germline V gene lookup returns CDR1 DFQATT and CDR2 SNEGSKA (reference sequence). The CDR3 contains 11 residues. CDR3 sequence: CSARGLCPQHF. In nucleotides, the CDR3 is TGCAGTGCTAGGGGGCTCTGCCCCCAGCATTTT.

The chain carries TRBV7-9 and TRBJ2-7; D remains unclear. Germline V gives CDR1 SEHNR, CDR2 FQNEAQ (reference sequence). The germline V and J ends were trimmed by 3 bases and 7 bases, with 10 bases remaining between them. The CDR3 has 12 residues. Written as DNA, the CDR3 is TGTGCCAGCAGCTTGGATTTGCGGGAGCAGTACTTC. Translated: CASSLDLREQYF.

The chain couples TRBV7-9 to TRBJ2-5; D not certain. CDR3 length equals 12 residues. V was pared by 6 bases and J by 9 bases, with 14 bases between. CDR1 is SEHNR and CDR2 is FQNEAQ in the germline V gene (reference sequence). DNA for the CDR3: TGTGCCAGCAGTTCCTCGAGCTCGGCCCAGTACTTC. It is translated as CASSSSSSAQYF.

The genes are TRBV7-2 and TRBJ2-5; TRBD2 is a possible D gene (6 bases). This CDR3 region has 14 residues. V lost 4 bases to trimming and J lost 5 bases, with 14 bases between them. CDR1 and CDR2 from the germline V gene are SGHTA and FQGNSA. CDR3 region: CASSWLGGSETQYF. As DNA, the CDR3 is TGTGCCAGCAGCTGGTTAGGAGGGAGCGAGACCCAGTACTTC.